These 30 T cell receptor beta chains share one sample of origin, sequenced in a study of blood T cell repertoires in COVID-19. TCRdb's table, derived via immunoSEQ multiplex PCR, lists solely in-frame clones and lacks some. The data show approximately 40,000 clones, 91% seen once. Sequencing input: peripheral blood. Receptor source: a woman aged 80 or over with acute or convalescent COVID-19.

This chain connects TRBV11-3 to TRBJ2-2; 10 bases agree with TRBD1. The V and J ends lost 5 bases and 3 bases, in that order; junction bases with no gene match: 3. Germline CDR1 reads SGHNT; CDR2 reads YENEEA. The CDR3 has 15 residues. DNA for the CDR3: TGTGCCAGCAGCCCCGGGACAGGGGACACCGGGGAGCTGTTTTTT. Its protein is CASSPGTGDTGELFF.

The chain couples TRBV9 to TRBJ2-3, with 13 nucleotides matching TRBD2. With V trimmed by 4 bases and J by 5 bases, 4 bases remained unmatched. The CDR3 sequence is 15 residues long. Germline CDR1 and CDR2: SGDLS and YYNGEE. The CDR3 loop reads CASSSRLAGGDTQYF. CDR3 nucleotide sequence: TGTGCCAGCAGCTCAAGACTAGCGGGGGGAGATACGCAGTATTTT.

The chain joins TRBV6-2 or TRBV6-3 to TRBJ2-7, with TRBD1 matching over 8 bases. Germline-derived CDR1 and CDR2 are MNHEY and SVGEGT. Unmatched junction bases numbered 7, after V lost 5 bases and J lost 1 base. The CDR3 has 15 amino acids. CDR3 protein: CASSAPGQESYEQYF. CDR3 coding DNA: TGTGCCAGCAGTGCCCCGGGACAGGAGTCCTACGAGCAGTACTTC.

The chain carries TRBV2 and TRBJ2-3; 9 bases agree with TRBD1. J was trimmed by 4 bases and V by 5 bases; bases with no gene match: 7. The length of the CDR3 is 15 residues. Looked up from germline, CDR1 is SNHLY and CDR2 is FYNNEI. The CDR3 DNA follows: TGTGCCAGCAGTACACAGGGGGCGGCGGCAGATACGCAGTATTTT. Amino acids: CASSTQGAAADTQYF.

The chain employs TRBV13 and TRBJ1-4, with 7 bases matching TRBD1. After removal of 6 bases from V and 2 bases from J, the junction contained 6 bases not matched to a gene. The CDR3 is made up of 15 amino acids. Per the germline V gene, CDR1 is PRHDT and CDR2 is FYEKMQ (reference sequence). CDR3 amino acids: CASSQDRATNEKLFF. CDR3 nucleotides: TGTGCCAGCAGTCAAGACAGGGCGACTAATGAAAAACTGTTTTTT. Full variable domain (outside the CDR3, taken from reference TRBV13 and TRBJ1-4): AAGVIQSPRHLIKEKRETATLKCYPIPRHDTVYWYQQGPGQDPQFLISFYEKMQSDKGSIPDRFSAQQFSDYHSELNMSSLELGDSALYFCASSQDRATNEKLFFGSGTQLSVL.

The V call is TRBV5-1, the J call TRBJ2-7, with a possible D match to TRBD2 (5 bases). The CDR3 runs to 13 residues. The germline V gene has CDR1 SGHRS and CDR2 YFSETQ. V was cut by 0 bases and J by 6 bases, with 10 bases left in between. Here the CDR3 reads CASSLGPGSEQYF. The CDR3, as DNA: TGCGCCAGCAGCTTGGGTCCGGGATCCGAGCAGTACTTC.

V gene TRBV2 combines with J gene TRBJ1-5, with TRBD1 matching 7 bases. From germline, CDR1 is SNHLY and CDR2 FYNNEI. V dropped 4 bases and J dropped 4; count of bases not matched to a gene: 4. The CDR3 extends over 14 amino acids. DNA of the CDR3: TGTGCCAGCAGTGTTGCAGGGGGGAATCAGCCCCAGCATTTT. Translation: CASSVAGGNQPQHF.

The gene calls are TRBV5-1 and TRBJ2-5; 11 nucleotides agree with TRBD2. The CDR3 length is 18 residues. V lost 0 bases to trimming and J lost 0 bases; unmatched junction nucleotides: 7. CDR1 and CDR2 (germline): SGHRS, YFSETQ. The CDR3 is CASSLALAGGGYQETQYF. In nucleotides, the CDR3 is TGCGCCAGCAGCTTGGCTCTAGCGGGGGGCGGGTACCAAGAGACCCAGTACTTC.

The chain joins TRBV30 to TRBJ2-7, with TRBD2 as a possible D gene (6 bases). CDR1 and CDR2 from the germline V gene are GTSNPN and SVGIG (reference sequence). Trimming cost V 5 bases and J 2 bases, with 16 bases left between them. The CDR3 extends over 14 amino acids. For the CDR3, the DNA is TGTGCCTGGTCCTCCGGGAGCTCGGCCTACGAGCAGTACTTC. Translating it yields CAWSSGSSAYEQYF.

CDR3 in amino acids: CSAANRDEQYF. In DNA, the CDR3 is TGCAGTGCGGCGAACAGAGACGAGCAGTACTTC. The chain links TRBV20-1 to TRBJ2-7; no firm D call. Germline CDR1 DFQATT, CDR2 SNEGSKA (reference sequence). V was pared by 6 bases and J by 5 bases, with 11 bases between. The CDR3 is 11 residues long.

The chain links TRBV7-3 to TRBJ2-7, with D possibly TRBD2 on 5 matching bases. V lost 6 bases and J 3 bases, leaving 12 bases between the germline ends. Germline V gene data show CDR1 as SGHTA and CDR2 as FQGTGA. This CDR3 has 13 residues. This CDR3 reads CASSLLEGYEQYF. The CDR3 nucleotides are TGTGCCAGCAGTCTTCTTGAGGGCTACGAGCAGTACTTC.

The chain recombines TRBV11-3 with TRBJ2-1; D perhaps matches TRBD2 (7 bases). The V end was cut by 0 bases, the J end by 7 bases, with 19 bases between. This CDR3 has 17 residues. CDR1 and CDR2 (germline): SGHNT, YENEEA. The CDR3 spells CASSLESAGATPNEQFF. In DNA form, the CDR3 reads TGTGCCAGCAGCTTAGAGTCGGCGGGGGCAACGCCTAATGAGCAGTTCTTC.

In DNA form, the CDR3 reads TGTGCCTGGAGCGCCGGTGGTTGGAGAGAAAAACTGTTTTTT. It specifies CAWSAGGWREKLFF. The chain is built from TRBV30 and TRBJ1-4; D unresolved. Germline CDR1 reads GTSNPN; CDR2 reads SVGIG (reference sequence). This CDR3 comprises 14 residues. V lost 3 bases and J lost 8, with 16 bases in between.

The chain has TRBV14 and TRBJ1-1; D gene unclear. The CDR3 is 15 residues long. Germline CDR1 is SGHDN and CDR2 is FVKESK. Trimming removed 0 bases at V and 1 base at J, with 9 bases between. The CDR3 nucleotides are TGTGCCAGCAGCCAAGATTGGGCGAAGAACACTGAAGCTTTCTTT. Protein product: CASSQDWAKNTEAFF. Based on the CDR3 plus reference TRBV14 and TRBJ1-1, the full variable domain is EAGVTQFPSHSVIEKGQTVTLRCDPISGHDNLYWYRRVMGKEIKFLLHFVKESKQDESGMPNNRFLAERTGGTYSTLKVQPAELEDSGVYFCASSQDWAKNTEAFFGQGTRLTVV.

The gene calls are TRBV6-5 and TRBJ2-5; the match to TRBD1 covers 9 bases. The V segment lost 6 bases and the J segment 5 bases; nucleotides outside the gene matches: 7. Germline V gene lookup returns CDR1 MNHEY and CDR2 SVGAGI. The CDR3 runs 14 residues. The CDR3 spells CASSDTGGVETQYF. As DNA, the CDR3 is TGTGCCAGCAGCGACACAGGGGGCGTCGAGACCCAGTACTTC.

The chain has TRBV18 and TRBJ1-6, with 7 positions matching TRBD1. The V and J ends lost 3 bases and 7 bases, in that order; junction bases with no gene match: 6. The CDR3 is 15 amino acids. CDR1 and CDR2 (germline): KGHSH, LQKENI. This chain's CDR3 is CASSPRGQTNSPLHF. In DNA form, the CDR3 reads TGTGCCAGCTCACCTCGGGGACAGACCAATTCACCCCTCCACTTT. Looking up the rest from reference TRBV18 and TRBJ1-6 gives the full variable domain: NAGVMQNPRHLVRRRGQEARLRCSPMKGHSHVYWYRQLPEEGLKFMVYLQKENIIDESGMPKERFSAEFPKEGPSILRIQQVVRGDSAAYFCASSPRGQTNSPLHFGNGTRLTVT.

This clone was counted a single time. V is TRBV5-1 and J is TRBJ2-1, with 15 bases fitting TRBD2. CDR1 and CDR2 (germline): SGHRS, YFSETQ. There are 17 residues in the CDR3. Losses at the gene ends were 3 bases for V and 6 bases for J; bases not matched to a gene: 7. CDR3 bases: TGCGCCAGCAGCTACTTTCGGACTAGCGGGGGGGCCAATGAGCAGTTCTTC. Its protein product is CASSYFRTSGGANEQFF.

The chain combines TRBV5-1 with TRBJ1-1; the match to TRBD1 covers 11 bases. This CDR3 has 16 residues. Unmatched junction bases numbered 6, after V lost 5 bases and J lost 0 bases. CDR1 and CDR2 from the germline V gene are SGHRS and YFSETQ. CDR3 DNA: TGCGCCAGCAGGGTGGGACAGGGGGGTATGAACACTGAAGCTTTCTTT. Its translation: CASRVGQGGMNTEAFF.

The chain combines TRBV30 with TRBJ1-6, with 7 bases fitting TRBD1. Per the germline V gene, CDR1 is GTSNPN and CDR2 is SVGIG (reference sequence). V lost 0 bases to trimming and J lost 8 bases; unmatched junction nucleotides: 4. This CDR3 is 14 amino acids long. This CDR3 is CAWSVVGGDSPLHF. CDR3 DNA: TGTGCCTGGAGTGTGGTAGGGGGCGATTCACCCCTCCACTTT.

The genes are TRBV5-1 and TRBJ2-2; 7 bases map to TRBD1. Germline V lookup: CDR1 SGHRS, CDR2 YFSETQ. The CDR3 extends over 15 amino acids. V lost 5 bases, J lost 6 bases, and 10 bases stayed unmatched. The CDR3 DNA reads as TGCGCCAGCAGACCACTAGTGCAGGGGGCCGGGGAGCTGTTTTTT. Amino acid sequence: CASRPLVQGAGELFF.

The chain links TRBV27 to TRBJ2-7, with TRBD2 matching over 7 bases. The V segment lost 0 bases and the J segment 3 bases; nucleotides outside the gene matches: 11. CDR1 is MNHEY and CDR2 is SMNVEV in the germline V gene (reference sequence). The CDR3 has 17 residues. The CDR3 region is CASSLSGGRETHYEQYF. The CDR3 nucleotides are TGTGCCAGCAGTTTATCGGGAGGGAGGGAAACCCACTACGAGCAGTACTTC.

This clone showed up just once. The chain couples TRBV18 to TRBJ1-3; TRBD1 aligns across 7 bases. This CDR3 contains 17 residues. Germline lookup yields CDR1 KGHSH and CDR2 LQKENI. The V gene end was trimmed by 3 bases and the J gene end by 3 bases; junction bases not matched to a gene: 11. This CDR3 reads CASSPFTGDLNGNTIYF. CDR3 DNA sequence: TGTGCCAGCTCACCGTTCACAGGGGATCTTAATGGAAACACCATATATTTT.

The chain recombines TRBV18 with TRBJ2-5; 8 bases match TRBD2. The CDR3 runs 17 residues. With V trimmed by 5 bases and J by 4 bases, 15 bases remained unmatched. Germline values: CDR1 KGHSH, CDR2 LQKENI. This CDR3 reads CASSSIRGGPGPETQYF. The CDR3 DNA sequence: TGTGCCAGCTCATCTATTCGCGGGGGGCCCGGGCCAGAGACCCAGTACTTC.

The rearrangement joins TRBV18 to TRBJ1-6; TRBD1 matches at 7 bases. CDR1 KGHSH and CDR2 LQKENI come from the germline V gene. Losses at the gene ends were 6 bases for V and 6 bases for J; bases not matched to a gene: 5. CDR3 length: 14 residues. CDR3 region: CASSHRDSNSPLHF. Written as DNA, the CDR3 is TGTGCCAGCTCGCACCGGGACAGTAATTCACCCCTCCACTTT. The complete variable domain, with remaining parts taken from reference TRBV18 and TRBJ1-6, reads NAGVMQNPRHLVRRRGQEARLRCSPMKGHSHVYWYRQLPEEGLKFMVYLQKENIIDESGMPKERFSAEFPKEGPSILRIQQVVRGDSAAYFCASSHRDSNSPLHFGNGTRLTVT.

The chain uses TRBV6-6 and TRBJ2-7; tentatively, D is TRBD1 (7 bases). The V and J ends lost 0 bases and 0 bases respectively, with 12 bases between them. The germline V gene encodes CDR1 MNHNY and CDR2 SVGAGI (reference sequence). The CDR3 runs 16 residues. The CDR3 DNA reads TGTGCCAGCAGTTACTCGAGGGGGGACAGCTCCTACGAGCAGTACTTC. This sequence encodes CASSYSRGDSSYEQYF.

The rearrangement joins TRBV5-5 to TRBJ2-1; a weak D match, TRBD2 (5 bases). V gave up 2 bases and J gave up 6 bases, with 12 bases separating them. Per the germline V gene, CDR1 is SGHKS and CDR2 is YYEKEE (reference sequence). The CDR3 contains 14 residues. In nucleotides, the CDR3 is TGTGCCAGCAGCTTTGGCAGCGGCAGCAATGAGCAGTTCTTC. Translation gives CASSFGSGSNEQFF. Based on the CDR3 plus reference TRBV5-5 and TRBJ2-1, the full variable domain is DAGVTQSPTHLIKTRGQQVTLRCSPISGHKSVSWYQQVLGQGPQFIFQYYEKEERGRGNFPDRFSARQFPNYSSELNVNALLLGDSALYLCASSFGSGSNEQFFGPGTRLTVL.

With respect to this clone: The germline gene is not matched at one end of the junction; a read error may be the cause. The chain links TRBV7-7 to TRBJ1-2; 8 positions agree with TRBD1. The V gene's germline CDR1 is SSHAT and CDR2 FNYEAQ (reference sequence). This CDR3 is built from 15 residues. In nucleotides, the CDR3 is TGTGCTAGCAGTGGATACACGGACAGGGCCTATGGCTACACCTTC. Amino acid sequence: CASSGYTDRAYGYTF.

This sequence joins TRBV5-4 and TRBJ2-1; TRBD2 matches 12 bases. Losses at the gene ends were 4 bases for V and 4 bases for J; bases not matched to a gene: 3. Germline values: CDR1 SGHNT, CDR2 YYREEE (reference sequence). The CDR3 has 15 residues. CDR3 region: CASSTGTSGYNEQFF. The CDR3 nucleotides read TGTGCCAGCAGCACAGGGACTAGCGGGTACAATGAGCAGTTCTTC.

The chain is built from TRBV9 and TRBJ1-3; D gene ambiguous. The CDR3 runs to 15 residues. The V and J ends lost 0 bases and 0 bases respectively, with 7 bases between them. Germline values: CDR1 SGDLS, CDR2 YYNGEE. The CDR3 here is CASSVDVSSGNTIYF. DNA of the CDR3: TGTGCCAGCAGCGTAGATGTCAGCTCTGGAAACACCATATATTTT. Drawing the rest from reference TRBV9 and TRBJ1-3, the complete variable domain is DSGVTQTPKHLITATGQRVTLRCSPRSGDLSVYWYQQSLDQGLQFLIQYYNGEERAKGNILERFSAQQFPDLHSELNLSSLELGDSALYFCASSVDVSSGNTIYFGEGSWLTVV.

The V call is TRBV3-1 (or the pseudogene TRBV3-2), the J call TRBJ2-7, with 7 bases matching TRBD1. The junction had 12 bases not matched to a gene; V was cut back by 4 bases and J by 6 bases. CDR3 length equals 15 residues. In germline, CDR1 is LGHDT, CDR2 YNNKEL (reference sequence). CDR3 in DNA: TGTGCCAGCAGCCGAACGCTAACGACAGGGAGCGAGCAGTACTTC. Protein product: CASSRTLTTGSEQYF.